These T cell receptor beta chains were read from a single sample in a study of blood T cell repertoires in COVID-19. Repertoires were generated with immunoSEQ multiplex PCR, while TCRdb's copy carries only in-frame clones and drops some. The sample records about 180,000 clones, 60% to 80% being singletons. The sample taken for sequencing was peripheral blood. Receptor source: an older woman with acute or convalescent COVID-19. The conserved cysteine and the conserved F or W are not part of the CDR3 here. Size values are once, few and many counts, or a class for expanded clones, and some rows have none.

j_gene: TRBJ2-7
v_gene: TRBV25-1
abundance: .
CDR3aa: ASRGTSREQY

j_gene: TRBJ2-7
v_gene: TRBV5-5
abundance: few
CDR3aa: ASSSTAHPGAVYEQY

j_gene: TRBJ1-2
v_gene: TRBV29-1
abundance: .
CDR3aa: SANFDREYGYT

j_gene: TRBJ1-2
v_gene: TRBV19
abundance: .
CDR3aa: ASSIGRDSSGYT

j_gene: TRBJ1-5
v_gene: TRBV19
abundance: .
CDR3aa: ASSIGRGRGQPQH

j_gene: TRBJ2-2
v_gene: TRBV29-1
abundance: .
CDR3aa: SVISSYTGELF

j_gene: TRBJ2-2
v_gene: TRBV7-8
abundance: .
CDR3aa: ASSLTGLTGELF

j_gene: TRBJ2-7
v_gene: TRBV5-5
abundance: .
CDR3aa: ASSFGPQVLEQY

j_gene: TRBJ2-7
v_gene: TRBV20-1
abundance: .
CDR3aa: SASNFREGSREQY

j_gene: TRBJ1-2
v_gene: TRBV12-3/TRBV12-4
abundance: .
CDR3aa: ASSSSGGYGYT

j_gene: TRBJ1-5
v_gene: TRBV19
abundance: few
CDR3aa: ASTSALRTVNNPQH

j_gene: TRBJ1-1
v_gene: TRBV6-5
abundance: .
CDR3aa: ATSISRGNTEAF

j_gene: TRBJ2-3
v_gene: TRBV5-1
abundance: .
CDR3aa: ASSIGLAGGPAVGRGDTQY

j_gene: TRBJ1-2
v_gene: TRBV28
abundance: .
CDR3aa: ASTTGGAKFYGYT

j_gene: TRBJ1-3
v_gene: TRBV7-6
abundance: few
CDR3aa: ASSQRGRGSSGNTIY

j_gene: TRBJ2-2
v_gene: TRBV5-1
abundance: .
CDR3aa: ASSLLVGENTGELF

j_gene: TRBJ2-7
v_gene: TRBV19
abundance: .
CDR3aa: ASSERTGSYYEQY

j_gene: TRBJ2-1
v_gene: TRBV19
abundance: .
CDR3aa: ASSIWAGAGISSYNEQF

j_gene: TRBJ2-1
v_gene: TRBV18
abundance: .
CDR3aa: ASSPPVAGYNEQF

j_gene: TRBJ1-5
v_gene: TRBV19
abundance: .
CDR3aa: ASSIGLTRGQPQH

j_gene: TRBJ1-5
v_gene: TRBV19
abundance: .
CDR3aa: ASSAEQGYQPQH